The TCR beta chain under discussion was sequenced for a study of T cell responses to AZD1222 COVID-19 vaccine. Findings of the study overall: Reportedly, nearly half the spike-specific TCRs target unmutated variant regions. It should be noted that donors were predominantly white British and more often female, and clonal diversity was possibly underestimated.

Only in-frame clones appear in the TCRdb table, and some are missing; sequencing was by immunoSEQ multiplex PCR. Of approximately 130,000 clones detected, roughly 88% appear once; the ten largest clones hold roughly 5.2%. As concerns this clone: Antigen: not known.

Germline V gene data show CDR1 as GTSNPN and CDR2 as SVGIG (reference sequence). Trimming cost V 1 base and J 5 bases, with 15 bases left between them. This CDR3 comprises 14 residues. The sequence was obtained from an adult who received the AZD1222 COVID-19 vaccine. The chain uses TRBV30 and TRBJ2-7; D remains ambiguous. Here the sequenced sample was peripheral blood, taken 28 days after the second AZD1222 dose. The chain's CDR3 is CAWSAETRWDEQYF. The CDR3 DNA reads TGTGCCTGGAGTGCGGAGACACGGTGGGACGAGCAGTACTTC.